The 31 T cell receptor beta chains listed next were all sequenced from one sample in a study of shared clonotypes between healthy human individuals. Sequencing was performed with immunoSEQ multiplex PCR; in TCRdb, only in-frame clones are kept and a portion is missing. The sample has around 1.9 million clones, approximately 94% seen once; the top ten hold under 2%. The naive CD8 population came from CD45RO-negative cells selected for CCR7, without terminally differentiated effector memory CD45RA+ cells. The sample consisted of naive CD8+ T cells from PBMCs. These receptors originate from a man between 18 and 29 years old in good health. Some clones in this sample may be carry-over from other donors' samples.

The chain uses TRBV28 and TRBJ1-1; D call uncertain. V was pared by 4 bases and J by 1 base, with 16 bases between. This CDR3 contains 16 residues. Germline V CDR1 and CDR2: MDHEN, SYDVKM. The CDR3 sequence is CASSSYPKDSNTEAFF. Here the CDR3 DNA reads TGTGCCAGCAGTTCCTACCCCAAGGACTCGAACACTGAAGCTTTCTTT.

The chain uses TRBV30 and TRBJ1-2; D gene uncertain. The V and J ends lost 0 bases and 3 bases respectively, with 8 bases between them. CDR3 length equals 13 residues. Per the germline V gene, CDR1 is GTSNPN and CDR2 is SVGIG (reference sequence). CDR3 sequence reads: CAWSVIQYYGYTF. The CDR3 coding sequence is TGTGCCTGGAGTGTGATACAGTACTATGGCTACACCTTC.

As to this clone: Possible read error: a much larger clone is one base away. Other DNA sequences of this sample code for an identical CDR3. V and J are TRBV28 and TRBJ2-7; D uncertain. Germline V lookup: CDR1 MDHEN, CDR2 SYDVKM. The CDR3 has 12 amino acids. V gave up 5 bases and J gave up 0 bases, with 5 bases separating them. CDR3 in amino acids: CASSPTSYEQYF. CDR3 coding DNA: TGTGCCAGCAGTCCGACCTCCTACGAGCAGTACTTC.

This chain links TRBV7-7 with TRBJ2-1; 10 nucleotides agree with TRBD2. V lost 2 bases to trimming and J lost 5 bases; unmatched junction nucleotides: 3. The germline V gene has CDR1 SSHAT and CDR2 FNYEAQ (reference sequence). The CDR3 extends over 15 amino acids. The CDR3 bases are TGTGCCAGCAGCTTATCGCTAGCGGGGGACAATGAGCAGTTCTTC. Encoded protein: CASSLSLAGDNEQFF.

This chain uses TRBV19 with TRBJ1-2; possibly TRBD1 for D (6 bases). The CDR3 totals 15 residues. CDR1 is LNHDA, CDR2 SQIVND, per germline (reference sequence). V shed 5 bases and J shed 3 bases, with 16 bases lying between them. As DNA, the CDR3 is TGTGCCAGTAGTTTCAGGGGCGACAATTACTATGGCTACACCTTC. Residues: CASSFRGDNYYGYTF. Variable domain in full (rest from reference TRBV19 and TRBJ1-2): DGGITQSPKYLFRKEGQNVTLSCEQNLNHDAMYWYRQDPGQGLRLIYYSQIVNDFQKGDIAEGYSVSREKKESFPLTVTSAQKNPTAFYLCASSFRGDNYYGYTFGSGTRLTVV.

The chain links TRBV28 to TRBJ2-1; 8 bases line up with TRBD1. This CDR3 spans 12 amino acids. After removal of 8 bases from V and 7 bases from J, the junction contained 4 bases not matched to a gene. Germline CDR1 reads MDHEN; CDR2 reads SYDVKM. CDR3: CASQQGANEQFF. DNA for the CDR3: TGTGCCAGCCAGCAGGGGGCGAATGAGCAGTTCTTC. The whole variable domain, filled in from reference TRBV28 and TRBJ2-1, reads DVKVTQSSRYLVKRTGEKVFLECVQDMDHENMFWYRQDPGLGLRLIYFSYDVKMKEKGDIPEGYSVSREKKERFSLILESASTNQTSMYLCASQQGANEQFFGPGTRLTVL.

This chain joins TRBV7-3 and TRBJ2-5; no clear D. CDR1 SGHTA and CDR2 FQGTGA come from the germline V gene. Trimming took off 0 bases at V and 5 bases at J, with 16 bases between the two ends. The CDR3 is made up of 16 amino acids. CDR3 residues: CASSLTMSAGRETQYF. The DNA for the CDR3 is TGTGCCAGCAGCTTAACAATGTCGGCCGGTCGGGAGACCCAGTACTTC.

This chain joins TRBV5-4 and TRBJ1-1; TRBD1 is a possible D gene (6 bases). Per germline, CDR1 SGHNT and CDR2 YYREEE (reference sequence). The CDR3 is made up of 14 amino acids. V lost 4 bases, J lost 0 bases, and 10 bases lay in between. The CDR3 DNA sequence: TGTGCCAGCAGCCACACAGGGATGAACACTGAAGCTTTCTTT. Its translation is CASSHTGMNTEAFF. The full variable domain, its missing parts supplied by reference TRBV5-4 and TRBJ1-1, is ETGVTQSPTHLIKTRGQQVTLRCSSQSGHNTVSWYQQALGQGPQFIFQYYREEENGRGNFPPRFSGLQFPNYSSELNVNALELDDSALYLCASSHTGMNTEAFFGQGTRLTVV.

The gene calls are TRBV27 and TRBJ2-2; D perhaps matches TRBD2 (5 bases). Trimming took off 7 bases at V and 6 bases at J, with 12 bases between the two ends. The CDR3 covers 13 residues. Germline lookup yields CDR1 MNHEY and CDR2 SMNVEV (reference sequence). The DNA for the CDR3 is TGTGCCAGCACTATAAGCGGTTCCGGGGAGCTGTTTTTT. Translation gives CASTISGSGELFF.

This clone was detected only once. The CDR3 DNA sequence: TGTGCCAGTAACCGAAGGAGCACCTACAATGAGCAGTTCTTC. Translation gives CASNRRSTYNEQFF. The J gene is TRBJ2-1, the V gene TRBV19; D gene ambiguous. The CDR3 covers 14 residues. Germline-derived CDR1 and CDR2 are LNHDA and SQIVND (reference sequence). V was trimmed by 7 bases and J by 2 bases, leaving 12 bases between them.

The chain combines TRBV9 with TRBJ1-3; D possibly corresponds to TRBD1 (5 bases). Looked up from germline, CDR1 is SGDLS and CDR2 is YYNGEE. There are 16 residues in the CDR3. Trimming left V 4 bases short and J 1 base short, with 15 bases between. CDR3: CASSPRGVSSGNTIYF. CDR3 coding DNA: TGTGCCAGCAGCCCCCGGGGGGTCTCTTCTGGAAACACCATATATTTT.

This clone was detected a few times. The chain combines TRBV27 with TRBJ1-1; TRBD1 is a possible D gene (5 bases). V lost 3 bases and J 5 bases, leaving 10 bases between the germline ends. This CDR3 is built from 13 residues. In germline, CDR1 is MNHEY, CDR2 SMNVEV (reference sequence). DNA for the CDR3: TGTGCCAGCAGTTTGGGGGTAAGGACTGAAGCTTTCTTT. It specifies CASSLGVRTEAFF.

In this sample, this clone turned up a few times. The chain couples TRBV2 to TRBJ2-7; D may be TRBD1 (6 bases). This CDR3 has 15 amino acids. CDR1 and CDR2 (germline): SNHLY, FYNNEI. The V end lost 5 bases, the J end lost 9 bases, and 23 bases lay between the germline ends. For the CDR3, the DNA is TGTGCCAGCAGTCTCTATGACAGGTTAATGTGGGGGCAGTACTTC. It yields the protein CASSLYDRLMWGQYF.

The chain combines TRBV23-1 with TRBJ2-3, with D unclear. TRBV23-1 is designated an ORF whose function remains uncertain. CDR3 length equals 12 residues. V lost 4 bases and J lost 6, with 8 bases in between. CDR3 sequence: CASSLLRDTQYF. DNA of the CDR3: TGCGCCAGCAGTCTCCTACGGGATACGCAGTATTTT.

V is TRBV4-2 and J is TRBJ2-7, with D perhaps matching TRBD1 (6 bases). The V and J ends lost 4 bases and 3 bases respectively, with 13 bases between them. Germline CDR1 LGHNA, CDR2 YNFKEQ. The CDR3 consists of 14 residues. The CDR3 protein is CASSPRTDFYEQYF. CDR3 DNA sequence: TGTGCCAGCAGCCCTCGGACAGATTTCTACGAGCAGTACTTC.

This chain joins TRBV6-1 and TRBJ2-7; 11 bases are shared with TRBD1. This CDR3 contains 16 residues. Germline V gene lookup returns CDR1 MNHNS and CDR2 SASEGT. After removal of 2 bases from V and 4 bases from J, the junction contained 7 bases not matched to a gene. The CDR3 nucleotides are TGTGCCAGCAGTGAATACGGGACAGGGGGTATGTACGAGCAGTACTTC. It codes for CASSEYGTGGMYEQYF.

The rearrangement uses TRBV27 and TRBJ1-1, with 8 bases that match TRBD1. This CDR3 is 14 amino acids long. Unmatched junction bases numbered 4, after V lost 4 bases and J lost 3 bases. Germline V gives CDR1 MNHEY, CDR2 SMNVEV (reference sequence). The CDR3 here is CASSSDRDHTEAFF. The CDR3 DNA reads TGTGCCAGCAGTTCGGACAGGGACCACACTGAAGCTTTCTTT.

This chain uses TRBV7-9 with TRBJ1-1, with TRBD1 matching over 7 bases. Trimming removed 4 bases from V and 5 bases from J; junction bases left unmatched: 4. The CDR3 has 13 amino acids. CDR1 and CDR2 (germline): SEHNR, FQNEAQ (reference sequence). This CDR3 is CASSSYRGTEAFF. Written as DNA, the CDR3 is TGTGCCAGCAGCTCGTACAGGGGAACTGAAGCTTTCTTT.

The chain carries TRBV5-1 and TRBJ2-7, with 10 bases lining up with TRBD2. Losses at the gene ends were 0 bases for V and 5 bases for J; bases not matched to a gene: 8. This CDR3 is 16 amino acids long. Germline lookup yields CDR1 SGHRS and CDR2 YFSETQ. CDR3 nucleotide sequence: TGCGCCAGCAGCTTGGAGGCTAGCGGGAGTTGGAACGAGCAGTACTTC. It translates to CASSLEASGSWNEQYF. The whole variable domain, filled in from reference TRBV5-1 and TRBJ2-7, reads KAGVTQTPRYLIKTRGQQVTLSCSPISGHRSVSWYQQTPGQGLQFLFEYFSETQRNKGNFPGRFSGRQFSNSRSEMNVSTLELGDSALYLCASSLEASGSWNEQYFGPGTRLTVT.

The V call is TRBV27, the J call TRBJ2-7; 8 bases match TRBD2. This CDR3 has 14 residues. The J segment lost 2 bases and the V segment lost 4 bases, leaving 4 bases of the junction unmatched. Germline values: CDR1 MNHEY, CDR2 SMNVEV (reference sequence). CDR3 protein: CASSWGLGTYEQYF. The CDR3 nucleotides read TGTGCCAGCAGTTGGGGACTAGGTACCTACGAGCAGTACTTC.

This clone appeared once. The chain recombines TRBV7-8 with TRBJ2-1, with D possibly being TRBD2 (6 bases). The V end lost 2 bases, the J end lost 2 bases, and 16 bases lay between the germline ends. The CDR3 covers 17 residues. CDR1 SGHVS and CDR2 FQNEAQ come from the germline V gene. The CDR3 spells CASSLILPGVPYNEQFF. Written as DNA, the CDR3 is TGTGCCAGCAGCTTAATCCTCCCGGGAGTACCCTACAATGAGCAGTTCTTC.

In this sample, this clone turned up once. V is TRBV6-5 and J is TRBJ2-7; TRBD1 agrees at 8 bases. CDR1 MNHEY and CDR2 SVGAGI come from the germline V gene. The trim removed 6 bases at V and 7 bases at J, leaving 11 bases unmatched. This CDR3 spans 14 amino acids. CDR3 nucleotides: TGTGCCAGCAGGCCCCACCAGGGGGCCTGGGAGCAGTACTTC. As protein: CASRPHQGAWEQYF.

The rearrangement joins TRBV11-2 to TRBJ2-7; D possibly uses TRBD1 or TRBD2 (6 bases each). This CDR3 is built from 14 residues. V shed 8 bases and J shed 4 bases, with 18 bases lying between them. Germline CDR1 and CDR2: SGHAT and FQNNGV. CDR3 nucleotide sequence: TGTGCCAGCGGGGGGCCTTCAAGGGGGTACGAGCAGTACTTC. Translating it yields CASGGPSRGYEQYF.

The V and J genes are TRBV5-4 and TRBJ2-5; no clear D. V dropped 1 base and J dropped 5 bases, with 15 bases sitting between them. The germline gives CDR1 SGHNT, CDR2 YYREEE (reference sequence). The CDR3 spans 15 residues. The CDR3 DNA reads TGTGCCAGCAGCTTGCATCGCCAGGATGTGGAGACCCAGTACTTC. This encodes CASSLHRQDVETQYF. The full variable domain, in which reference TRBV5-4 and TRBJ2-5 provide the parts outside the CDR3, is ETGVTQSPTHLIKTRGQQVTLRCSSQSGHNTVSWYQQALGQGPQFIFQYYREEENGRGNFPPRFSGLQFPNYSSELNVNALELDDSALYLCASSLHRQDVETQYFGPGTRLLVL.

This chain uses TRBV5-6 with TRBJ2-5; D is unresolved. Germline CDR1 and CDR2: SGHDT and YYEEEE. V was pared by 0 bases and J by 5 bases, with 11 bases between. This CDR3 has 14 amino acids. In DNA, the CDR3 is TGTGCCAGCAGCTTGGCAGGCCGCTTTGAGACCCAGTACTTC. It encodes CASSLAGRFETQYF.

In DNA, the CDR3 is TGCGCCAGCAGCGGGCCTAGCGGCCTCTACGAGCAGTACTTC. Amino acid sequence: CASSGPSGLYEQYF. V is TRBV5-1 and J is TRBJ2-7; 7 bases are shared with TRBD2. Germline V gene lookup returns CDR1 SGHRS and CDR2 YFSETQ. This CDR3 contains 14 residues. J lost 3 bases, V lost 4 bases, and 7 bases had no gene match.

Remarks on this clone: The same CDR3 is also encoded by other DNA sequences in this sample. V and J are TRBV5-5 and TRBJ2-7, with D unclear. Germline values: CDR1 SGHKS, CDR2 YYEKEE (reference sequence). The length of the CDR3 is 13 residues. The V end lost 0 bases, the J end lost 2 bases, and 6 bases lay between the germline ends. CDR3 protein: CASSLVVTYEQYF. The CDR3 DNA is TGTGCCAGCAGCTTGGTAGTTACCTACGAGCAGTACTTC.

The chain combines TRBV5-1 with TRBJ2-7; possible D gene TRBD1, 5 bases. The V and J ends lost 0 bases and 1 base respectively, with 20 bases between them. CDR3 size: 18 residues. Looked up from germline, CDR1 is SGHRS and CDR2 is YFSETQ. CDR3 sequence: CASSLEVPTGIGSYEQYF. CDR3 in DNA: TGCGCCAGCAGCTTGGAAGTCCCAACAGGAATAGGGTCCTACGAGCAGTACTTC.

The chain uses TRBV30 and TRBJ2-2; no reliable D call. The CDR3 extends over 13 amino acids. Germline lookup yields CDR1 GTSNPN and CDR2 SVGIG (reference sequence). V was trimmed by 2 bases and J by 1 base, leaving 5 bases between them. As DNA, the CDR3 is TGTGCCTGGAGTCACATGAACACCGGGGAGCTGTTTTTT. It encodes CAWSHMNTGELFF. The full variable domain, in which reference TRBV30 and TRBJ2-2 provide the parts outside the CDR3, is SQTIHQWPATLVQPVGSPLSLECTVEGTSNPNLYWYRQAAGRGLQLLFYSVGIGQISSEVPQNLSASRPQDRQFILSSKKLLLSDSGFYLCAWSHMNTGELFFGEGSRLTVL.

This clone has only a few counts. The chain has TRBV9 and TRBJ2-5; D gene unclear. Trimming cost V 4 bases and J 7 bases, with 11 bases left between them. This CDR3 has 12 residues. CDR1 is SGDLS and CDR2 is YYNGEE in the germline V gene. CDR3 region: CASSNHSLTQYF. The CDR3 DNA is TGTGCCAGCAGCAATCATAGTCTGACCCAGTACTTC. Full variable domain (remainder filled in from reference TRBV9 and TRBJ2-5): DSGVTQTPKHLITATGQRVTLRCSPRSGDLSVYWYQQSLDQGLQFLIQYYNGEERAKGNILERFSAQQFPDLHSELNLSSLELGDSALYFCASSNHSLTQYFGPGTRLLVL.

The chain recombines TRBV5-1 with TRBJ1-1; 10 bases align to TRBD1. V lost 2 bases to trimming and J lost 0 bases; unmatched junction nucleotides: 4. The CDR3 contains 16 residues. Per the germline V gene, CDR1 is SGHRS and CDR2 is YFSETQ. CDR3 region: CASSLTGQGVNTEAFF. The DNA of the CDR3 is TGCGCCAGCAGCTTAACAGGACAGGGGGTGAACACTGAAGCTTTCTTT.